Shown below are 26 T cell receptor beta chains from a single sample sequenced in a study of T cells in localized non-small cell lung cancer. Assay: immunoSEQ multiplex PCR; the TCRdb copy retains only in-frame clones and omits some. The sample has approximately 34,000 clones, roughly 93% seen once. Specimen: peripheral blood, collected before any cancer treatment. The receptor source for this set is a female donor older than 55 with stage I lung adenocarcinoma.

The chain has TRBV27 and TRBJ2-1, with 15 nucleotides matching TRBD2. The V gene end was trimmed by 2 bases and the J gene end by 6 bases; junction bases not matched to a gene: 2. CDR1 and CDR2 (germline): MNHEY, SMNVEV (reference sequence). The CDR3 length is 16 residues. CDR3 sequence: CASSLTGLAGGNEQFF. CDR3 DNA sequence: TGTGCCAGCAGTTTAACGGGACTAGCGGGAGGCAATGAGCAGTTCTTC.

The chain carries TRBV19 and TRBJ1-5; TRBD1 aligns across 8 bases. This CDR3 region has 14 residues. The V gene's germline CDR1 is LNHDA and CDR2 SQIVND (reference sequence). The ends lost 4 bases at V and 6 bases at J; junction bases unmatched: 5. The CDR3: CASSSLQGVQPQHF. As DNA, the CDR3 is TGTGCCAGTAGTAGCTTACAGGGGGTTCAGCCCCAGCATTTT.

This chain joins TRBV28 and TRBJ1-5, with 7 bases matching TRBD1. V dropped 2 bases and J dropped 12; count of bases not matched to a gene: 13. The germline V gene encodes CDR1 MDHEN and CDR2 SYDVKM. The CDR3 covers 15 residues. In nucleotides, the CDR3 is TGTGCCAGCAGTTTAATCCTCAGGGGGATCAGGGGCCAGCATTTT. Protein sequence: CASSLILRGIRGQHF. The full variable domain, its missing parts supplied by reference TRBV28 and TRBJ1-5, is DVKVTQSSRYLVKRTGEKVFLECVQDMDHENMFWYRQDPGLGLRLIYFSYDVKMKEKGDIPEGYSVSREKKERFSLILESASTNQTSMYLCASSLILRGIRGQHFGDGTRLSIL.

This clone was seen a single time. The V call is TRBV5-8, the J call TRBJ2-3; 8 positions match TRBD1. This CDR3 spans 15 amino acids. J lost 3 bases, V lost 2 bases, and 5 bases had no gene match. CDR1 is SGHTS, CDR2 YDEGEE, per germline. The CDR3 reads CASSLSGGATDTQYF. In DNA form, the CDR3 reads TGTGCCAGCAGCTTATCAGGGGGCGCGACAGATACGCAGTATTTT.

J is TRBJ2-1 and V is TRBV28, with 10 bases fitting TRBD2. This CDR3 is built from 15 residues. The V gene end was trimmed by 5 bases and the J gene end by 6 bases; junction bases not matched to a gene: 7. The germline V gene has CDR1 MDHEN and CDR2 SYDVKM. The CDR3 loop is CASSPSGGAINEQFF. The CDR3 DNA sequence: TGTGCCAGCAGTCCGAGCGGGGGGGCCATCAATGAGCAGTTCTTC.

This clone was recorded once. The chain joins TRBV28 to TRBJ1-2; D gene ambiguous. Germline V lookup: CDR1 MDHEN, CDR2 SYDVKM. The CDR3 is made up of 14 amino acids. Trimming left V 5 bases short and J 0 bases short, with 10 bases between. The CDR3 DNA is TGTGCCAGCAGTCTGCGGACTGCTAACTATGGCTACACCTTC. Encoded protein: CASSLRTANYGYTF.

The chain recombines TRBV30 with TRBJ1-5, with TRBD1 identical over 12 bases. V gave up 8 bases and J gave up 6 bases; unmatched junction bases: 14. The CDR3 sequence is 16 residues long. Germline CDR1 GTSNPN, CDR2 SVGIG (reference sequence). CDR3 loop: CAPRPGTGGKVQPQHF. The CDR3 bases are TGTGCCCCTCGGCCCGGGACAGGGGGCAAGGTTCAGCCCCAGCATTTT.

The V and J genes are TRBV5-1 and TRBJ1-5; D unclear. Looked up from germline, CDR1 is SGHRS and CDR2 is YFSETQ. Trimming pared 0 bases from V and 0 bases from J, leaving 7 bases between. The CDR3 spans 15 residues. The CDR3 nucleotides read TGCGCCAGCAGCTTGGGAGAGAGTAGCAATCAGCCCCAGCATTTT. Amino acids: CASSLGESSNQPQHF.

The rearrangement uses TRBV6-6 and TRBJ1-1; D remains unclear. Germline values: CDR1 MNHNY, CDR2 SVGAGI (reference sequence). CDR3 size: 13 residues. The germline V and J ends were trimmed by 6 bases and 1 base, with 9 bases remaining between them. CDR3 nucleotides: TGTGCCAGCAGGGCGGCCTGGAACACTGAAGCTTTCTTT. Translating gives CASRAAWNTEAFF.

CDR3 region: CASSVGGDGQPQHF. DNA for the CDR3: TGTGCCAGCAGCGTAGGAGGGGATGGACAGCCCCAGCATTTT. The chain uses TRBV9 and TRBJ1-5, with TRBD1 as a possible D gene (5 bases). Trimming left V 0 bases short and J 7 bases short, with 11 bases between. From germline, CDR1 is SGDLS and CDR2 YYNGEE. CDR3 length: 14 residues. Variable domain in full (rest from reference TRBV9 and TRBJ1-5): DSGVTQTPKHLITATGQRVTLRCSPRSGDLSVYWYQQSLDQGLQFLIQYYNGEERAKGNILERFSAQQFPDLHSELNLSSLELGDSALYFCASSVGGDGQPQHFGDGTRLSIL.

The CDR3, as DNA: TGCGCCAGCGGTGGACAGGGGGGCACAGATACGCAGTATTTT. This translates into CASGGQGGTDTQYF. The chain recombines TRBV5-1 with TRBJ2-3, with TRBD1 identical over 10 bases. The CDR3 contains 14 residues. CDR1 and CDR2 (germline): SGHRS, YFSETQ. After removal of 7 bases from V and 1 base from J, the junction contained 3 bases not matched to a gene.

The chain carries TRBV19 and TRBJ2-3; D is possibly TRBD1 or TRBD2 (5 bases each). This CDR3 comprises 15 residues. In germline, CDR1 is LNHDA, CDR2 SQIVND (reference sequence). V was cut by 5 bases and J by 0 bases, with 12 bases left in between. The CDR3 coding sequence is TGTGCCAGTAGTGCGAGGGGTACTAGCACAGATACGCAGTATTTT. It translates to CASSARGTSTDTQYF.

The gene calls are TRBV6-5 and TRBJ2-7; 7 positions match TRBD1. The CDR3 is 14 residues long. V lost 2 bases, J lost 4 bases, and 5 bases stayed unmatched. Germline loops: CDR1 MNHEY, CDR2 SVGAGI. CDR3 sequence (DNA): TGTGCCAGCAGTTACCAGGGCAGGGGGTACGAGCAGTACTTC. Amino acids: CASSYQGRGYEQYF.

The chain recombines TRBV28 with TRBJ2-7, with D maybe TRBD1 (5 bases). Germline V CDR1 and CDR2: MDHEN, SYDVKM. Trimming removed 1 base at V and 2 bases at J, with 15 bases between. The CDR3 has 16 amino acids. The CDR3 sequence is CASSLSAGQTPYEQYF. In DNA, the CDR3 is TGTGCCAGCAGTTTATCGGCAGGGCAAACTCCCTACGAGCAGTACTTC.

The V and J genes are TRBV10-1 and TRBJ2-1, with TRBD1 matching over 7 bases. Germline CDR1 WNHNN, CDR2 SYGVQD (reference sequence). The CDR3 runs 13 residues. The ends lost 7 bases at V and 13 bases at J; junction bases unmatched: 13. The DNA for the CDR3 is TGCGCCAGCACTCCCAGCCCGACAGGGTATCAGTTCTTC. Translated: CASTPSPTGYQFF.

This sequence joins TRBV10-3 and TRBJ1-5, with D maybe TRBD1 (6 bases). V was pared by 10 bases and J by 2 bases, with 15 bases between. This CDR3 is 14 amino acids long. CDR1 is ENHRY and CDR2 is SYGVKD in the germline V gene. CDR3 sequence: CATRGARGNQPQHF. The CDR3 region has the DNA TGTGCCACCCGGGGGGCGCGGGGCAATCAGCCCCAGCATTTT.

V gene TRBV19 combines with J gene TRBJ2-4; 15 bases map to TRBD2. CDR1 and CDR2 (germline): LNHDA, SQIVND (reference sequence). V was clipped by 9 bases and J by 4 bases; unmatched bases: 1. The CDR3 is 14 residues long. The CDR3 loop reads CASGLAGGKNIQYF. CDR3 nucleotides: TGTGCCAGCGGACTAGCGGGGGGGAAAAACATTCAGTACTTC.

V is TRBV5-1 and J is TRBJ1-1; 7 nucleotides match TRBD1. The junction had 5 bases not matched to a gene; V was cut back by 3 bases and J by 0 bases. This CDR3 spans 15 amino acids. Germline V lookup: CDR1 SGHRS, CDR2 YFSETQ. In DNA form, the CDR3 reads TGCGCCAGCAGCTCTCTACAGGGGCTGAACACTGAAGCTTTCTTT. This gives the protein CASSSLQGLNTEAFF.

This clone was seen just once. The chain links TRBV6-5 to TRBJ1-2, with D maybe TRBD1 (5 bases). CDR3 length: 14 amino acids. V lost 0 bases and J 4 bases, leaving 9 bases between the germline ends. Germline V gene lookup returns CDR1 MNHEY and CDR2 SVGAGI. The CDR3 nucleotides are TGTGCCAGCAGTTACTCGAGACAGCGCTATGGCTACACCTTC. Amino acids: CASSYSRQRYGYTF.

The chain couples TRBV27 to TRBJ1-2; TRBD1 agrees at 9 bases. Per the germline V gene, CDR1 is MNHEY and CDR2 is SMNVEV (reference sequence). The J segment lost 6 bases and the V segment lost 3 bases, leaving 2 bases of the junction unmatched. This CDR3 spans 13 amino acids. CDR3 nucleotides: TGTGCCAGCAGTTTTAGACAGGGGGATGGCTACACCTTC. Encoded protein: CASSFRQGDGYTF.

The chain carries TRBV5-4 and TRBJ2-5; 12 bases agree with TRBD1. CDR1 SGHNT and CDR2 YYREEE come from the germline V gene (reference sequence). V trimming: 4 bases; J trimming: 4 bases; junction bases outside the gene matches: 2. CDR3 size: 14 residues. In DNA form, the CDR3 reads TGTGCCAGCAGCGGGACAGGGGGCCGAGAGACCCAGTACTTC. As protein: CASSGTGGRETQYF.

The J gene is TRBJ1-5, the V gene TRBV7-3; 7 bases align to TRBD1. CDR3 length: 14 residues. Germline values: CDR1 SGHTA, CDR2 FQGTGA. The trim removed 4 bases at V and 4 bases at J, leaving 4 bases unmatched. CDR3 protein: CASSSYRGNQPQHF. The CDR3 DNA reads as TGTGCCAGCAGCTCGTACAGGGGTAATCAGCCCCAGCATTTT.

The chain links TRBV10-3 to TRBJ1-2; D call uncertain. V gave up 0 bases and J gave up 8 bases, with 7 bases separating them. This CDR3 has 12 amino acids. The germline gives CDR1 ENHRY, CDR2 SYGVKD. The CDR3: CAISESTGGYTF. In nucleotides, the CDR3 is TGTGCCATCAGTGAGTCGACCGGAGGCTACACCTTC.

The chain carries TRBV7-9 and TRBJ2-3; possibly TRBD2 for D (7 bases). This CDR3 region has 15 residues. The V end was cut by 5 bases, the J end by 3 bases, with 15 bases between. Germline V CDR1 and CDR2: SEHNR, FQNEAQ (reference sequence). Written as DNA, the CDR3 is TGTGCCAGCAGCCCCGGGGGCGGGAGTACAGATACGCAGTATTTT. It encodes CASSPGGGSTDTQYF.

The chain joins TRBV7-9 to TRBJ2-2; D uncertain. V lost 5 bases to trimming and J lost 5 bases, with 6 bases between them. The V gene's germline CDR1 is SEHNR and CDR2 FQNEAQ (reference sequence). The CDR3 has 12 amino acids. CDR3 nucleotides: TGTGCCAGCAGCAGGGTGACCGGGGAGCTGTTTTTT. Its translation: CASSRVTGELFF.

The chain joins TRBV5-1 to TRBJ1-1, with 7 nucleotides matching TRBD1. Germline V gives CDR1 SGHRS, CDR2 YFSETQ. There are 17 residues in the CDR3. J gave up 0 bases and V 0 bases, and 8 bases lay outside the gene matches. The CDR3: CASSLVGGQILNTEAFF. Here the CDR3 DNA reads TGCGCCAGCAGCTTGGTTGGGGGACAGATTTTGAACACTGAAGCTTTCTTT.